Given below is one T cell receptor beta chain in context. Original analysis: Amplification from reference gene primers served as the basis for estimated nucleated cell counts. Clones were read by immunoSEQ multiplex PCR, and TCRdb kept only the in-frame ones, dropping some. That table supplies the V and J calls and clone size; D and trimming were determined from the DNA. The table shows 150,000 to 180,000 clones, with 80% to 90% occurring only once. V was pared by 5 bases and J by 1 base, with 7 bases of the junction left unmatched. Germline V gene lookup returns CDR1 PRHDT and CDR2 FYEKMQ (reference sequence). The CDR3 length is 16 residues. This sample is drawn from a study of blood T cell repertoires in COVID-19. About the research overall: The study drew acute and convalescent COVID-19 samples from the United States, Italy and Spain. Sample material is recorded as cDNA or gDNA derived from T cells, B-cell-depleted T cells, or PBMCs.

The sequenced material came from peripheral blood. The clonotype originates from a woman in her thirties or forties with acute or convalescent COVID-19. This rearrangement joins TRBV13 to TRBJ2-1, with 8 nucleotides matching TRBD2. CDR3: CASSPEGGGSYNEQFF. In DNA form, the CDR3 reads TGTGCCAGCAGCCCCGAGGGCGGGGGGTCCTACAATGAGCAGTTCTTC.